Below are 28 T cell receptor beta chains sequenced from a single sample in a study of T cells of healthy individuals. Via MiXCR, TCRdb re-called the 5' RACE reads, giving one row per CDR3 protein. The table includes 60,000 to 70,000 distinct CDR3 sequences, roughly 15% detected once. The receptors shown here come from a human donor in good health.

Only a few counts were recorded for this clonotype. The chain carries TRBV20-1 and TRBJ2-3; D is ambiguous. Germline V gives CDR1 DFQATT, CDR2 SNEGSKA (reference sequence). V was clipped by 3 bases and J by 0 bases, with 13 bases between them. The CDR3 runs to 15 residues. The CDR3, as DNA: TGCAGTGCTAGGGATACGCGCCTTAGCACAGATACGCAGTATTTT. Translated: CSARDTRLSTDTQYF.

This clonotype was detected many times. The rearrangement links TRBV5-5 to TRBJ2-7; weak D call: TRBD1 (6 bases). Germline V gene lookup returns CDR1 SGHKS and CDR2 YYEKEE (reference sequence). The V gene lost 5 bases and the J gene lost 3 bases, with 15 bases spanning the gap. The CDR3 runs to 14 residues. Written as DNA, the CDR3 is TGTGCCAGCAGATTCTCCCAGGGACACTACGAGCAGTACTTC. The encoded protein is CASRFSQGHYEQYF.

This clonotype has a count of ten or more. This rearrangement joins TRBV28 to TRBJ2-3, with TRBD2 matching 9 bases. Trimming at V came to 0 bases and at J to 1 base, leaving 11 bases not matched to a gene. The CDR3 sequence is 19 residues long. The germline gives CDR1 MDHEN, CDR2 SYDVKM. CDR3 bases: TGTGCCAGCAGTTTATGGTCCGGGCGGGGGGGCCGGCGCACAGATACGCAGTATTTT. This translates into CASSLWSGRGGRRTDTQYF. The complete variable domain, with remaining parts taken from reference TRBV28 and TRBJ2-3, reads DVKVTQSSRYLVKRTGEKVFLECVQDMDHENMFWYRQDPGLGLRLIYFSYDVKMKEKGDIPEGYSVSREKKERFSLILESASTNQTSMYLCASSLWSGRGGRRTDTQYFGPGTRLTVL.

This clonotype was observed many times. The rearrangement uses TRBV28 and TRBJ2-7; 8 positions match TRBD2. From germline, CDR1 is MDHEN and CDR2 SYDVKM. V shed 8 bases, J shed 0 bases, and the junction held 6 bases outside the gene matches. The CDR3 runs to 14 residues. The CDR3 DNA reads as TGTGCCAGCCCCCCTGCGGGGGGCTCCTACGAGCAGTACTTC. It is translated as CASPPAGGSYEQYF.

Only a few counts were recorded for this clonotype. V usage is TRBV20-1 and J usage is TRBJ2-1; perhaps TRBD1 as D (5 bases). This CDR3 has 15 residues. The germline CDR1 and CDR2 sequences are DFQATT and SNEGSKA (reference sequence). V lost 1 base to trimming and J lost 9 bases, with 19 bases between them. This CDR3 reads CSARAPGPARVEQFF. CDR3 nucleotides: TGCAGTGCTAGAGCCCCCGGGCCGGCCAGGGTTGAGCAGTTCTTC.

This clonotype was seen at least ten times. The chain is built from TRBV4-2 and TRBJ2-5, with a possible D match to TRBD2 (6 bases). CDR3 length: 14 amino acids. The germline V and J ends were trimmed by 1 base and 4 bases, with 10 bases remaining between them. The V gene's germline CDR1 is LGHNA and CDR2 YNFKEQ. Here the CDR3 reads CASSQAGVGETQYF. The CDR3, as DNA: TGTGCCAGCAGCCAAGCGGGGGTTGGAGAGACCCAGTACTTC.

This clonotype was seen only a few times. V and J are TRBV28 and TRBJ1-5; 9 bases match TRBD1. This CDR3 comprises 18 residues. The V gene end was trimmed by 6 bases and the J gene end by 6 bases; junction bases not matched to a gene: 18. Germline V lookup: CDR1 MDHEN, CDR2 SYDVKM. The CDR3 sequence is CASRSANRGGTGIQPQHF. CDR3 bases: TGTGCCAGCAGATCGGCCAATAGGGGCGGGACAGGGATTCAGCCCCAGCATTTT.

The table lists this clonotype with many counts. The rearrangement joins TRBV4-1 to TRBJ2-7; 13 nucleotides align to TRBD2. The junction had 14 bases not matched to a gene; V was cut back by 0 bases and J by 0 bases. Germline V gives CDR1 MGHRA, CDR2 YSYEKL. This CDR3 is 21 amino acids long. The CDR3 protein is CASSQEKSILAGGISSYEQYF. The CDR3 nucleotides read TGCGCCAGCAGCCAAGAGAAGTCAATACTAGCGGGGGGGATAAGCTCCTACGAGCAGTACTTC.

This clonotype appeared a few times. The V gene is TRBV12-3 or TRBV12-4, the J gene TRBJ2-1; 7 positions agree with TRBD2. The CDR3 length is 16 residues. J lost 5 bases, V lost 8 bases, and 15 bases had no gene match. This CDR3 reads CASGTPPGLLNNEQFF. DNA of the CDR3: TGTGCCAGCGGGACCCCCCCGGGACTACTTAACAATGAGCAGTTCTTC.

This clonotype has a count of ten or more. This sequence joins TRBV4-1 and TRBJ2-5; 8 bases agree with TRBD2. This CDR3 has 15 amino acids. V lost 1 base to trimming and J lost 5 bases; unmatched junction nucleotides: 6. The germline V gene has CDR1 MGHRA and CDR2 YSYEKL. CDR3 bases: TGCGCCAGCAGCCAAGTCGGGACTAGGATGGAGACCCAGTACTTC. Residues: CASSQVGTRMETQYF.

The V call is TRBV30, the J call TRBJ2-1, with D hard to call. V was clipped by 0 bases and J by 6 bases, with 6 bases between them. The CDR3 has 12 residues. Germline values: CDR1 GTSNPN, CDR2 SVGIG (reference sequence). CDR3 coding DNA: TGTGCCTGGAGTGTACTGAGCAATGAGCAGTTCTTC. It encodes CAWSVLSNEQFF.

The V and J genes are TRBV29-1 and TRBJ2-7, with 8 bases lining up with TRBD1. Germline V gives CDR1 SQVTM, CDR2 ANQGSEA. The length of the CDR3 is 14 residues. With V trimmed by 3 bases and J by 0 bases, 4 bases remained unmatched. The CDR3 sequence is CSVDRTGSSYEQYF. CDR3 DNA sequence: TGCAGCGTTGACCGGACAGGGAGCTCCTACGAGCAGTACTTC.

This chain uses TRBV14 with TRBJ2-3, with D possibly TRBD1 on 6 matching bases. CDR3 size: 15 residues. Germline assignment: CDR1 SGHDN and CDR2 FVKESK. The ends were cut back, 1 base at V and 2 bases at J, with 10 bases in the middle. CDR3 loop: CASSQAGQATDTQYF. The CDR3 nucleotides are TGTGCCAGCAGCCAAGCGGGACAAGCCACAGATACGCAGTATTTT.

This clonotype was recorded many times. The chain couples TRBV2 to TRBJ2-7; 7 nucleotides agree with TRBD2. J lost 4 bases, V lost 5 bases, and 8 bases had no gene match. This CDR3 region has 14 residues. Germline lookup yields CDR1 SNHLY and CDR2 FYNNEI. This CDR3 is CASSFLAVGYEQYF. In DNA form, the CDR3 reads TGTGCCAGCAGTTTCCTAGCGGTAGGTTACGAGCAGTACTTC.

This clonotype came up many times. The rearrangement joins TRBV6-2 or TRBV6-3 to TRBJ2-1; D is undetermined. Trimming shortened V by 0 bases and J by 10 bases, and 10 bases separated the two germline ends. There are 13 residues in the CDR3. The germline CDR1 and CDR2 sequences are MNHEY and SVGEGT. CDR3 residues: CASSYSPYVEQFF. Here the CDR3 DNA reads TGTGCCAGCAGTTACTCGCCATACGTGGAGCAGTTCTTC.

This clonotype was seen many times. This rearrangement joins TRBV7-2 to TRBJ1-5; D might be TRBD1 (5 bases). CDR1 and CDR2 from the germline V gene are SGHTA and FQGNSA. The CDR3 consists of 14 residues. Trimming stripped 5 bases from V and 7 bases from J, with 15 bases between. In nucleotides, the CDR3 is TGTGCCAGCAGCCTCCGGGCAGGGAGGCAGCCCCAGCATTTT. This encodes CASSLRAGRQPQHF.

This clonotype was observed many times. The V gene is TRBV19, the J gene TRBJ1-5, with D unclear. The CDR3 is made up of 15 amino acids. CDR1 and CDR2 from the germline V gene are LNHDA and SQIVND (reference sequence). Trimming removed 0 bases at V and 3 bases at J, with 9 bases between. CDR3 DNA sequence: TGTGCCAGTAGTATAGATCGACGGTACAATCAGCCCCAGCATTTT. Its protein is CASSIDRRYNQPQHF. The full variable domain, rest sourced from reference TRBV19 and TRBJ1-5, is DGGITQSPKYLFRKEGQNVTLSCEQNLNHDAMYWYRQDPGQGLRLIYYSQIVNDFQKGDIAEGYSVSREKKESFPLTVTSAQKNPTAFYLCASSIDRRYNQPQHFGDGTRLSIL.

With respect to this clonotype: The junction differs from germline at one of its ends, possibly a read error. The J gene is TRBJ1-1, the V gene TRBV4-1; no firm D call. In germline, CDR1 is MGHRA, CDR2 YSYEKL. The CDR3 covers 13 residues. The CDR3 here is CASSRTLKTEAFF. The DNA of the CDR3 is TGCGCCAGCAGCCGTACGTTGAAAACTGAAGCTTTCTTT.

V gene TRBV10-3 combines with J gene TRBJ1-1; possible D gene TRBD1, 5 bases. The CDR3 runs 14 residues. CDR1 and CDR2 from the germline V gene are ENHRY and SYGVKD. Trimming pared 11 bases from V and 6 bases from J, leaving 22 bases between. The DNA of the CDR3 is TGTGCCGTGCATACCTCCAGGGTGGGCGCTGAAGCTTTCTTT. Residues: CAVHTSRVGAEAFF.

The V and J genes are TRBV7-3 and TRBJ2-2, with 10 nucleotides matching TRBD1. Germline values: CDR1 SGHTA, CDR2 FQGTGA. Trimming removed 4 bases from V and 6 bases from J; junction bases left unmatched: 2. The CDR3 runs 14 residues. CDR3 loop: CASSSGTGAGELFF. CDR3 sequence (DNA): TGTGCCAGCAGCTCCGGGACAGGGGCCGGGGAGCTGTTTTTT.

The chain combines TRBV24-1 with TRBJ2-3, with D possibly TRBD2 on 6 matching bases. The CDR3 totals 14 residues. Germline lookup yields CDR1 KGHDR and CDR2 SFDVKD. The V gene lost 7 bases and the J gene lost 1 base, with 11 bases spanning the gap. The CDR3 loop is CATRAGGRTDTQYF. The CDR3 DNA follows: TGTGCCACCAGAGCCGGGGGACGCACAGATACGCAGTATTTT.

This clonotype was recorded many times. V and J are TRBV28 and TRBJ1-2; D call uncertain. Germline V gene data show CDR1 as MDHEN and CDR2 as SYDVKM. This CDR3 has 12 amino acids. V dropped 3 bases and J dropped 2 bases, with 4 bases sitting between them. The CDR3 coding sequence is TGTGCCAGCAGTTTCCAGAACTATGGCTACACCTTC. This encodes CASSFQNYGYTF.

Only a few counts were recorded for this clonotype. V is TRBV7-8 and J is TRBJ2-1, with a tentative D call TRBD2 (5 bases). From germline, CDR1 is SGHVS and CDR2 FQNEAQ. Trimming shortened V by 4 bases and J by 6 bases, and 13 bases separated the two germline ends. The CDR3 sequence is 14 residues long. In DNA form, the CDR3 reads TGTGCCAGCAGCTCCGATACTAGAGCCAATGAGCAGTTCTTC. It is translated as CASSSDTRANEQFF.

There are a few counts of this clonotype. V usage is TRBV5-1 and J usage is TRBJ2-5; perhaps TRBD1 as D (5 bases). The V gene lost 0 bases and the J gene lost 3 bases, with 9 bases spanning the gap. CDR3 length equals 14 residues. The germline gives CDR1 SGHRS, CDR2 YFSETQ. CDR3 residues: CASSLEGPEETQYF. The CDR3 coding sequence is TGCGCCAGCAGCTTGGAGGGGCCTGAAGAGACCCAGTACTTC.

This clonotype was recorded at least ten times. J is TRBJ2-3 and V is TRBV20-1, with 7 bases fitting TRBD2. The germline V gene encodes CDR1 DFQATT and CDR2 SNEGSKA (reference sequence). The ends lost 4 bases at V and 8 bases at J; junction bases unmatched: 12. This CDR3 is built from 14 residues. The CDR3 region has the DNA TGCAGTGCTATTGAACGGGAGGCAGCCGGTACGCAGTATTTT. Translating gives CSAIEREAAGTQYF.

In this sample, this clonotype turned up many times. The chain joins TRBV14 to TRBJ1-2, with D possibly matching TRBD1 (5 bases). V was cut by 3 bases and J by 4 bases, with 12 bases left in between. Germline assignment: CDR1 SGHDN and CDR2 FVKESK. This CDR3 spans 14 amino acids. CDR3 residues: CASSHLLRGYGYTF. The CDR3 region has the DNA TGTGCCAGCAGCCATCTCCTGAGGGGCTATGGCTACACCTTC.

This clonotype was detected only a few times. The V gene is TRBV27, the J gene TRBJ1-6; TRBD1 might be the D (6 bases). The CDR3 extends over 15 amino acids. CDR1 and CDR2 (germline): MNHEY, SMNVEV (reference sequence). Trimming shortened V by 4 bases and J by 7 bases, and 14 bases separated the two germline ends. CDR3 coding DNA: TGTGCCAGCAGTTCATGGACAGCAATCAATTCACCCCTCCACTTT. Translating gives CASSSWTAINSPLHF.

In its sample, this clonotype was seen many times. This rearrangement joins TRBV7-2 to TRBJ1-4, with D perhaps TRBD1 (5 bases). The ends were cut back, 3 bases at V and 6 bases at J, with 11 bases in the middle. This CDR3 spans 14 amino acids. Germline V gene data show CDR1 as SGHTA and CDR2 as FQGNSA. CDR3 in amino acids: CASSFTGTDEKLFF. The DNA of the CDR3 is TGTGCCAGCAGCTTTACCGGGACGGATGAAAAACTGTTTTTT.